This TCR beta chain comes out of a study of early T cells in non-severe SARS-CoV-2 infection. On the study more broadly: Chains were not paired, and sequencing was done on bulk RNA from unsorted whole blood.

Attachment of unique molecular identifiers to individual cDNA molecules was performed. TCRdb redid the calling of the 5' RACE reads with MiXCR, one entry per CDR3 protein. This repertoire shows around 58,000 distinct CDR3 sequences, about 7.7% found once; its top ten account for roughly 10%. Study results and limitations: The VDJdb matching leaned toward anti-spike CD8 responses and overlooked private and CD4 specificities.

This CDR3 has 14 residues. V was clipped by 2 bases and J by 1 base, with 6 bases between them. This clonotype was recorded many times. Antigen specificity is unknown. J is TRBJ1-5 and V is TRBV23-1, with D uncertain. TRBV23-1 belongs to the ORF category, with a function that is uncertain. The material sequenced was whole blood, taken at baseline. This receptor was taken from an adult who was a healthcare worker with PCR-confirmed SARS-CoV-2 infection or an uninfected control (not recorded which). The CDR3 loop is CASSQVTSNQPQHF. The CDR3, as DNA: TGCGCCAGCAGTCAAGTCACAAGCAATCAGCCCCAGCATTTT.